The rows below give T cell receptor beta chains drawn from one sample of a study of beta chain features in type 1 diabetes. Generated by immunoSEQ multiplex PCR, the TCRdb table keeps only in-frame clones and is missing some. The sample consists of roughly 120,000 clones, roughly 40% of them appearing once. What was sequenced was stem cell memory CD4+ T cells from blood. The source of these receptors is a woman aged 18-35 years in good health. CDR3s include the opening cysteine and the closing phenylalanine or tryptophan. The D gene is left open where the match is weak. Size is omitted from some rows. Given values are once, few, many or a class for expanded clones.

D gene,clone size,J gene,V gene,CDR3 DNA,CDR3 protein
-,few,TRBJ2-1,TRBV5-1,TGCGCCAGCAGCACAGCGGCCTCACTGTACAATGAGCAGTTCTTC,CASSTAASLYNEQFF
-,-,TRBJ1-5,TRBV4-2,TGTGCCAGCAGCCAAGATCCCAGGGATCAGCCCCAGCATTTT,CASSQDPRDQPQHF
TRBD1,once,TRBJ2-6,TRBV7-2,TGTGCCAGCAGCCCGGACAGGGTGTCTGGGGCCAACGTCCTGACTTTC,CASSPDRVSGANVLTF
-,-,TRBJ2-1,TRBV5-1,TGCGCCAGCAGCTTGGCCGAGGTGTGGGATGAGCAGTTCTTC,CASSLAEVWDEQFF
-,-,TRBJ2-7,TRBV4-3,TGCGCCAGCAGCCAAGAACCCGCCCCGAGGTCCTACGAGCAGTACTTC,CASSQEPAPRSYEQYF
-,-,TRBJ2-1,TRBV5-6,TGTGCCAGCAGCTTGCGGACCGGGATCAACAATGAGCAGTTCTTC,CASSLRTGINNEQFF
-,-,TRBJ2-3,TRBV7-9,TGTGCCAGCAGCTTAGGTTCGGCAGATACGCAGTATTTT,CASSLGSADTQYF
-,once,TRBJ1-5,TRBV18,TGTGCCAGCTCACGCGGACAGTCAAATCAGCCCCAGCATTTT,CASSRGQSNQPQHF
TRBD2,few,TRBJ2-5,TRBV9,TGTGCCAGCAGCGAGTCGTTTTTCGGCGGCCGGGGGGGGGAGACCCAGTACTTC,CASSESFFGGRGGETQYF
TRBD2,-,TRBJ2-1,TRBV6-1,TGTGCCAGCAGTAGCCGGGACTACCCTTACAATGAGCAGTTCTTC,CASSSRDYPYNEQFF
-,few,TRBJ2-1,TRBV5-1,TGCGCCAGCAGCTTGAACGGCAATGAGCAGTTCTTC,CASSLNGNEQFF
-,few,TRBJ1-5,TRBV7-8,TGTGCCAGCAGCTTGCTCCGGGACACTCGAAAGCAGCCCCAGCATTTT,CASSLLRDTRKQPQHF
TRBD1,-,TRBJ2-5,TRBV5-4,TGTGCCAGCAGCCCGAGGGACAGGGTCTCTGAAGAGACCCAGTACTTC,CASSPRDRVSEETQYF
TRBD2,-,TRBJ2-3,TRBV2,TGTGCCAGCAGGGGGGGACTAGCGGGAACAGATACGCAGTATTTT,CASRGGLAGTDTQYF
-,-,TRBJ1-5,TRBV28,TGTGCCAGCAGCCGGAATCAGCCCCAGCATTTT,CASSRNQPQHF
TRBD1,-,TRBJ2-2,TRBV6-5,TGTGCCAGCCACCACAGGGGCACCGGGGAGCTGTTTTTT,CASHHRGTGELFF
TRBD2,-,TRBJ2-7,TRBV19,TGTGCCAGTACTCCAGCAGTAGGACTAGCGGGAGCTGGAAGGTACGAGCAGTACTTC,CASTPAVGLAGAGRYEQYF
TRBD1,few,TRBJ2-7,TRBV7-2,TGTGCCAGCAGCCCCGGGACAGAAGCCCCCTACGAGCAGTACTTC,CASSPGTEAPYEQYF
-,few,TRBJ2-7,TRBV25-1,TGTGCCAGTGCCTATTTCTACGAGCAGTACTTC,CASAYFYEQYF
-,-,TRBJ2-3,TRBV7-9,TGTGCCCTCCAGGACACCGCTCGCACAGATACGCAGTATTTT,CALQDTARTDTQYF
-,-,TRBJ2-1,TRBV9,TGTGCCAGCAGCCCGTTTCTTTCTCTCTACGGGACACCGAACAATGAGCAGTTCTTC,CASSPFLSLYGTPNNEQFF
TRBD2,few,TRBJ2-7,TRBV7-2,TGTGCCAGCAGCTTAGGCAGGCGGGAGGTCTCCTACGAGCAGTACTTC,CASSLGRREVSYEQYF
-,few,TRBJ1-5,TRBV2,TGTGCCAGCAGCGCCCTGCGGGTAGGCCAGCCCCAGCATTTT,CASSALRVGQPQHF
TRBD2,-,TRBJ2-7,TRBV7-8,TGTGCCAGCAGCCCATGGACTAGCGGGAGACTAAACGAGCAGTACTTC,CASSPWTSGRLNEQYF
TRBD1,-,TRBJ2-7,TRBV19,TGTGCCAGTAGTATCCCGGACAGGGCCTACGAGCAGTACTTC,CASSIPDRAYEQYF
-,-,TRBJ2-3,TRBV9,TGTGCCAGCAGCGCGAAGACTACTAGCACAGATACGCAGTATTTT,CASSAKTTSTDTQYF
-,-,TRBJ1-5,TRBV28,TGTGCCAGCAGTCCCTATGACAGCAGTCAGCCCCAGCATTTT,CASSPYDSSQPQHF
-,few,TRBJ2-7,TRBV15,TGTGCCACCAGCAGAGGAATAAAAGGAGTGGGCGAGCAGTACTTC,CATSRGIKGVGEQYF
-,-,TRBJ2-1,TRBV9,TGTGCCAGCAGCGTAGGGATGACAGGTCCTCCCGGGTTTTACAATGAGCAGTTCTTC,CASSVGMTGPPGFYNEQFF
TRBD1,-,TRBJ2-7,TRBV7-8,TGTGCCAGCAGCTCTAACAGGGGGGAGTTCTACGAGCAGTACTTC,CASSSNRGEFYEQYF
-,-,TRBJ1-1,TRBV6-5,TGTGCCAGCAGACATCAGTCGAACACTGAAGCTTTCTTT,CASRHQSNTEAFF
TRBD1,-,TRBJ1-1,TRBV9,TGTGCCAGCAGCGTGATACAGGGGGCGACTGAAGCTTTCTTT,CASSVIQGATEAFF
TRBD2,few,TRBJ2-5,TRBV7-2,TGTGCCAGCAGCTTAGGACTAGCGGGAGTAGAGACCCAGTACTTC,CASSLGLAGVETQYF
TRBD1,few,TRBJ1-5,TRBV19,TGTGCCAGTAGACCGGGACAGGGAAATCAGCCCCAGCATTTT,CASRPGQGNQPQHF
-,-,TRBJ1-1,TRBV30,TGTGCCTGGAGTACTCCCGTTTATATCACTGAAGCTTTCTTT,CAWSTPVYITEAFF
-,-,TRBJ2-3,TRBV7-8,TGTGCCAGCAGCTTATCGACAGATACGCAGTATTTT,CASSLSTDTQYF
-,-,TRBJ2-7,TRBV29-1,TGCAGCGTTTTACAGGGAACCTACGAGCAGTACTTC,CSVLQGTYEQYF
-,few,TRBJ2-7,TRBV11-2,TGTGCCAGCAGCCCCTCGGCCTCTTTAGCTCAGTACTTC,CASSPSASLAQYF
-,-,TRBJ2-3,TRBV7-2,TGTGCCAGCAGCTTAGTTTTAGCGATGGATACGCAGTATTTT,CASSLVLAMDTQYF
-,-,TRBJ2-1,TRBV11-3,TGTGCCAGCAGCTTTGGAGGGTTTACCTACAATGAGCAGTTCTTC,CASSFGGFTYNEQFF
TRBD2,-,TRBJ2-3,TRBV19,TGTGCCAGTAGCGAAGCGGGAGTAAGAGATACGCAGTATTTT,CASSEAGVRDTQYF
TRBD2,-,TRBJ2-2,TRBV6-6,TGTGCGGGGACTAGCGGAGCGAACACCGGGGAGCTGTTTTTT,CAGTSGANTGELFF
-,-,TRBJ1-2,TRBV6-6,TGTGCCAGCAGTTATAGGCTTGTGGGTGGGCATGGCTACACCTTC,CASSYRLVGGHGYTF
TRBD1,few,TRBJ2-5,TRBV2,TGTGCCAGCAGTGCCCGGACGACAGGGAGAGAGACCCAGTACTTC,CASSARTTGRETQYF
TRBD1,few,TRBJ2-3,TRBV28,TGTGCCAGCAGCCGAGGACAGGTTCAAGATACGCAGTATTTT,CASSRGQVQDTQYF